Sequencing of this T cell receptor (beta chain) was carried out in a study of blood T cell repertoires in COVID-19. Overall study context: Samples representing acute and convalescent COVID-19 were sourced from the United States, Italy and Spain.

CDR1 is LNHDA, CDR2 SQIVND, per germline (reference sequence). The CDR3 has 15 residues. J gave up 2 bases and V 6 bases, and 6 bases lay outside the gene matches. This clone was seen once. Original processing methods: Estimation of nucleated cell counts relied on the amplification of reference gene primers. Clones were sequenced by immunoSEQ multiplex PCR, and TCRdb holds only the in-frame ones, with some missing. V, J and clone size are those of that table, while D and trimming were read from the DNA. The sample includes over 45,000 clones, 70% to 85% of them seen just once. The sequencing input was peripheral blood. The chain has TRBV19 and TRBJ2-2, with 7 positions matching TRBD1. This receptor was obtained from a man aged 65-85 years with active COVID-19. CDR3 residues: CASRYRQGNTGELFF. In DNA form, the CDR3 reads TGTGCCAGTAGATACCGACAGGGAAACACCGGGGAGCTGTTTTTT. The whole variable domain, remainder taken from reference TRBV19 and TRBJ2-2, is DGGITQSPKYLFRKEGQNVTLSCEQNLNHDAMYWYRQDPGQGLRLIYYSQIVNDFQKGDIAEGYSVSREKKESFPLTVTSAQKNPTAFYLCASRYRQGNTGELFFGEGSRLTVL.